This record covers a single T cell receptor (beta chain). Its specificity is not known. 60 Vbeta and 13 Jbeta primers were used in PCR. Data came from immunoSEQ multiplex PCR; TCRdb stores just in-frame clones and leaves some out. Of some 150,000 clones in the sample, 80% were seen once. This entry comes from a study of cytomegalovirus exposure and HLA in healthy donors. Study-level points and caveats: In a later analysis, TCR beta V- and J-gene trimming was associated with a missense DCLRE1C variant. Several of the most significant clusters appeared, in a later analysis, to be linked to common viral pathogens.

J lost 4 bases, V lost 1 base, and 16 bases had no gene match. The CDR3 totals 19 residues. Germline V gene lookup returns CDR1 MGHRA and CDR2 YSYEKL. The chain carries TRBV4-1 and TRBJ2-1, with 7 bases identical to TRBD2. This receptor was obtained from a man between 50 and 59 years old in good health and CMV-seronegative. The material sequenced was PBMCs. The CDR3 sequence is CASSQGAAGGGRTYNEQFF. Here the CDR3 DNA reads TGCGCCAGCAGCCAAGGGGCGGCGGGCGGGGGACGGACTTACAATGAGCAGTTCTTC.